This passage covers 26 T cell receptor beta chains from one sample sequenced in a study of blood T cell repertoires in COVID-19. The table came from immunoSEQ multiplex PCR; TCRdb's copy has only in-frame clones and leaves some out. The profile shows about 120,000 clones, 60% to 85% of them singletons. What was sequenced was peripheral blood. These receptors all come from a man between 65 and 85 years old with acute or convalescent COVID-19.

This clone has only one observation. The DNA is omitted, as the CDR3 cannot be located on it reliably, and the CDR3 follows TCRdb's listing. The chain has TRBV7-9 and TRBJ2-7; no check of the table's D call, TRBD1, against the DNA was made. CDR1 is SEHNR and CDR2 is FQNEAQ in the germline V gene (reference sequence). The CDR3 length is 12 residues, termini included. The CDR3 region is CASSLFVGVGAF.

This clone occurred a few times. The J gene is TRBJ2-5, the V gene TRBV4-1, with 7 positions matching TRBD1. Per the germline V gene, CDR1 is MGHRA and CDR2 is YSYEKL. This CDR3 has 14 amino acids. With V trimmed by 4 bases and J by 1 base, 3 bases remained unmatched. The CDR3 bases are TGCGCCAGCAGCCCCGGGACAGCCCAAGAGACCCAGTACTTC. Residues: CASSPGTAQETQYF.

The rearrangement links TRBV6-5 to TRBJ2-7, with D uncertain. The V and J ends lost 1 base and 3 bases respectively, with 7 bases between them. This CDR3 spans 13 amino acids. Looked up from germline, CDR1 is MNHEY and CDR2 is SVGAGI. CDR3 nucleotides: TGTGCCAGCAGTTACTACCAGTTCTACGAGCAGTACTTC. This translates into CASSYYQFYEQYF.

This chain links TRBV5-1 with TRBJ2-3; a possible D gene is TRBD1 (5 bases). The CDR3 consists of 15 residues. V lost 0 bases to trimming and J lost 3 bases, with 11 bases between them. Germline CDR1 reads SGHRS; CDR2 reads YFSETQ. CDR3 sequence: CASSLVARDTDTQYF. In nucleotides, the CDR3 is TGCGCCAGCAGCTTGGTAGCCAGGGATACAGATACGCAGTATTTT.

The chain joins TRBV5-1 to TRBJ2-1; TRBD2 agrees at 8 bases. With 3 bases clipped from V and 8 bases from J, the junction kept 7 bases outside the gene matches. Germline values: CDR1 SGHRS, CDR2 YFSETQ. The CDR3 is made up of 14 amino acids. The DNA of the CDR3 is TGCGCCAGCAGCTCGCTAGCGGGCCTAGATGAGCAGTTCTTC. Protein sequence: CASSSLAGLDEQFF.

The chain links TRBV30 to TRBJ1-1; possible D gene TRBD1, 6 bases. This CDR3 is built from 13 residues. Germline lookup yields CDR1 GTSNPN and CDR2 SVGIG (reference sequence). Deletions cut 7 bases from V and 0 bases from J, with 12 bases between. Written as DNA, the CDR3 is TGTGCCTTCTACACAGGGCTGAACACTGAAGCTTTCTTT. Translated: CAFYTGLNTEAFF.

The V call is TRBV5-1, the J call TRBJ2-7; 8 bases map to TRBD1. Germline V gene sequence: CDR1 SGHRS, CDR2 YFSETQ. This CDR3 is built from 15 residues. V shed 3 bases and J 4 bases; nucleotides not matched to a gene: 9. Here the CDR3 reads CASSSSGQGGYEQYF. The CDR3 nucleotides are TGCGCCAGCAGCTCATCCGGACAGGGTGGGTACGAGCAGTACTTC.

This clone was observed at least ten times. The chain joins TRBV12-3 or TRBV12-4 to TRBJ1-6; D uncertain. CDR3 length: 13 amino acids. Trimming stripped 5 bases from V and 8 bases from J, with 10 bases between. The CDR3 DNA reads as TGTGCCAGCAGTGCCCGTCTAGATTCACCCCTCCACTTT. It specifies CASSARLDSPLHF.

CDR3 region: CASSPSGGNYGYTF. In DNA, the CDR3 is TGTGCCAGCAGCCCGTCGGGTGGGAACTATGGCTACACCTTC. This rearrangement joins TRBV7-6 to TRBJ1-2, with D unclear. The CDR3 extends over 14 amino acids. V was cut by 5 bases and J by 2 bases, with 12 bases left in between. Per germline, CDR1 SGHVS and CDR2 FNYEAQ.

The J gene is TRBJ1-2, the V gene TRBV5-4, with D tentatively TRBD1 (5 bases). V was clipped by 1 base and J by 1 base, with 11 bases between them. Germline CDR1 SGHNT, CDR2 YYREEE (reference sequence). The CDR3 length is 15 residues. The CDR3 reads CASSLSGANNYGYTF. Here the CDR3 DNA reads TGTGCCAGCAGCTTGTCTGGGGCAAATAACTATGGCTACACCTTC.

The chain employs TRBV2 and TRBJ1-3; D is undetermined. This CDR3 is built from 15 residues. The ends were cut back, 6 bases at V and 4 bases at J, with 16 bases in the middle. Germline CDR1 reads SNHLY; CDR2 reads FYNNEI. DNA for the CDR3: TGTGCCAGCAGCCCCGGGATCCTCGAGGGAAACACCATATATTTT. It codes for CASSPGILEGNTIYF.

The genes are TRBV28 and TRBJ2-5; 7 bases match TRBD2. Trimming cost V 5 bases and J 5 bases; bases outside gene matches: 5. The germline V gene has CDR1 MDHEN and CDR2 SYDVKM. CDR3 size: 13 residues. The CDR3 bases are TGTGCCAGCAGTCCTGGGGGGGATGAGACCCAGTACTTC. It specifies CASSPGGDETQYF.

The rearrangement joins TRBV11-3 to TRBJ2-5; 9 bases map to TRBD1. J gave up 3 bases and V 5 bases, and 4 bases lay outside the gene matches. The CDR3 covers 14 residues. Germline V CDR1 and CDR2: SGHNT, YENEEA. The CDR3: CASSLRTGEETQYF. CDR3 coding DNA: TGTGCCAGCAGCCTCAGGACAGGGGAAGAGACCCAGTACTTC.

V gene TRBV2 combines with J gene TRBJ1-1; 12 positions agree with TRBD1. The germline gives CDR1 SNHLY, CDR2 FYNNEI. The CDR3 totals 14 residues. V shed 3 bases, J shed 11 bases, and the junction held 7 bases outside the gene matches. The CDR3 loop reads CASSDYRDRGLAFF. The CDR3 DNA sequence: TGTGCCAGCAGTGATTACCGGGACAGGGGGCTGGCTTTCTTT.

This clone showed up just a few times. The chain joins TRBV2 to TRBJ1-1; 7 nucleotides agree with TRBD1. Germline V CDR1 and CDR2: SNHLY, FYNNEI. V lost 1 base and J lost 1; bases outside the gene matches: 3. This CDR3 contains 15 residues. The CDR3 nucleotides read TGTGCCAGCAGTGAAGGAAACAGGGGGAACACTGAAGCTTTCTTT. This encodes CASSEGNRGNTEAFF.

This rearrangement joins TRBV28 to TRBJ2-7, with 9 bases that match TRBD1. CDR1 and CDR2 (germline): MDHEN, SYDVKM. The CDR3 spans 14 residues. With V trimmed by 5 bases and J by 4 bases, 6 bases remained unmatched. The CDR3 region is CASSITGGGYEQYF. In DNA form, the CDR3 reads TGTGCCAGCAGTATAACAGGGGGCGGATACGAGCAGTACTTC.

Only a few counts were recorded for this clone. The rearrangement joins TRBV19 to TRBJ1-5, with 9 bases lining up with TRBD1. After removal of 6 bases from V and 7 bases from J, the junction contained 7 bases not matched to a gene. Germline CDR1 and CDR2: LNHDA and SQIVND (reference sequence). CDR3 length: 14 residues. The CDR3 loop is CASRDRGDQQPQHF. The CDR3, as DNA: TGTGCCAGTAGAGACAGGGGGGACCAACAGCCCCAGCATTTT.

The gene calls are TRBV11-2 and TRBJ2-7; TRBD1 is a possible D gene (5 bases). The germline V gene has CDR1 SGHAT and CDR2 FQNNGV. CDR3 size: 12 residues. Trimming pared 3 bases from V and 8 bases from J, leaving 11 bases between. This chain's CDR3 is CASSLGNRKQYF. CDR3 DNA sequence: TGTGCCAGCAGCTTGGGGAACAGGAAGCAGTACTTC.

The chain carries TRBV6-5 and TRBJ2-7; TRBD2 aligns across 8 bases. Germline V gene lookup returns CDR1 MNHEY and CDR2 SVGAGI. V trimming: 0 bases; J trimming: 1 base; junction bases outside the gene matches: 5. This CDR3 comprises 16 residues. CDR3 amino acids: CASSYSIVAGSYEQYF. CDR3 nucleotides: TGTGCCAGCAGTTACTCGATTGTAGCGGGGTCCTACGAGCAGTACTTC.

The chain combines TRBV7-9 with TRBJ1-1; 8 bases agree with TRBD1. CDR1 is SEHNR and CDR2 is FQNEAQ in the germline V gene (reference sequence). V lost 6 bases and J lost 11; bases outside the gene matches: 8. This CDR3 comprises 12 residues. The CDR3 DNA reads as TGTGCCAGCAGAACCTCAGGGGGCAGGGCTTTCTTT. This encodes CASRTSGGRAFF.

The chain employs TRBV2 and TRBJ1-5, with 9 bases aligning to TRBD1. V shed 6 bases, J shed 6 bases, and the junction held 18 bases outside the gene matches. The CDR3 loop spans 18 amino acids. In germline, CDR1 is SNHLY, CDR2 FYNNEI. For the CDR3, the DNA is TGTGCCAGCAGAGCAGCGGACAGGGGTGCGCCGGTAGGTCAGCCCCAGCATTTT. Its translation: CASRAADRGAPVGQPQHF.

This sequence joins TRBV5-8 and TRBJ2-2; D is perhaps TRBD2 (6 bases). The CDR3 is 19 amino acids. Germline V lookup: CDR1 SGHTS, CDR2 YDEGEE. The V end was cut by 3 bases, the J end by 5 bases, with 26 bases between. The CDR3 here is CASSSAGSLRGSGTGELFF. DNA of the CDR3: TGTGCCAGCAGCTCCGCGGGCAGTCTTCGGGGGAGTGGTACCGGGGAGCTGTTTTTT.

The chain's CDR3 is CASSSAGDSTGELFF. The CDR3 DNA reads as TGCGCCAGCAGCTCCGCGGGAGACTCCACCGGGGAGCTGTTTTTT. The chain couples TRBV5-1 to TRBJ2-2, with 7 bases aligning to TRBD2. The CDR3 length is 15 residues. V shed 3 bases, J shed 4 bases, and the junction held 6 bases outside the gene matches. The germline gives CDR1 SGHRS, CDR2 YFSETQ.

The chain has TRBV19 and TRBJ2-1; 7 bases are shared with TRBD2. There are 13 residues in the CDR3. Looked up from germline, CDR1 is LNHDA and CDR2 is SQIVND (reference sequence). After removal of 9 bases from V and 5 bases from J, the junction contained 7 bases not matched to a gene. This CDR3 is CASWTSEDNEQFF. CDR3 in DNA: TGTGCCAGCTGGACTAGTGAGGACAATGAGCAGTTCTTC.

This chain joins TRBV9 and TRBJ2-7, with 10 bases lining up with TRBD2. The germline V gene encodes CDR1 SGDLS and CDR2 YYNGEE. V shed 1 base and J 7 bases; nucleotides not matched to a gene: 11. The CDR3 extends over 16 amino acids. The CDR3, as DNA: TGTGCCAGCAGCGTACAAGGGGGACTAGCGAAAGGGGAGCAGTACTTC. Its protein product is CASSVQGGLAKGEQYF.

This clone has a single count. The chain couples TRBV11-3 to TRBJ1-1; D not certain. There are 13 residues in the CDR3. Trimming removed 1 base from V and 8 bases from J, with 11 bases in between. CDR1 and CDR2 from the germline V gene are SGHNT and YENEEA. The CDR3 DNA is TGTGCCAGCAGCTTAGGAGAGGGAGAAGAAGCTTTCTTT. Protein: CASSLGEGEEAFF.